Shown below are 3 T cell receptor beta chains from a single sample sequenced in a study of cytomegalovirus exposure and HLA in healthy donors. Both 60 Vbeta primers and 13 Jbeta primers went into the PCR. Only in-frame clones appear in the TCRdb table, and some are missing; sequencing was by immunoSEQ multiplex PCR. The sample lists about 170,000 clones, 70% to 90% occurring once. Sequencing was done on a sample of PBMCs. The receptors originated from a woman younger than 35 in good health and CMV-seronegative.

V gene TRBV18 combines with J gene TRBJ2-6, with D possibly TRBD2 on 5 matching bases. Between the trimmed V and J ends, which lost 4 bases and 4 bases, there was a span of 11 bases. This CDR3 is 15 amino acids long. Germline V gene data show CDR1 as KGHSH and CDR2 as LQKENI. CDR3 protein: CASSLPGEGANVLTF. CDR3 nucleotides: TGTGCCAGCTCACTCCCCGGGGAGGGGGCCAACGTCCTGACTTTC. Together with reference TRBV18 and TRBJ2-6, the CDR3 gives the full variable domain: NAGVMQNPRHLVRRRGQEARLRCSPMKGHSHVYWYRQLPEEGLKFMVYLQKENIIDESGMPKERFSAEFPKEGPSILRIQQVVRGDSAAYFCASSLPGEGANVLTFGAGSRLTVL.

CDR3 sequence: CASSYGQLAGTDTQYF. DNA of the CDR3: TGTGCCAGCAGTTACGGACAGCTAGCAGGCACAGATACGCAGTATTTT. The J gene is TRBJ2-3, the V gene TRBV6-5; the D gene is possibly TRBD1 (6 bases). In germline, CDR1 is MNHEY, CDR2 SVGAGI. This CDR3 contains 16 residues. V gave up 2 bases and J gave up 1 base, with 13 bases separating them.

The V call is TRBV9, the J call TRBJ2-3; D uncertain. With 0 bases removed from V and 4 bases from J, the gap between germline ends came to 9 bases. Looked up from germline, CDR1 is SGDLS and CDR2 is YYNGEE. The CDR3 has 14 amino acids. CDR3 residues: CASSVVPTADTQYF. In nucleotides, the CDR3 is TGTGCCAGCAGCGTAGTGCCTACCGCAGATACGCAGTATTTT.